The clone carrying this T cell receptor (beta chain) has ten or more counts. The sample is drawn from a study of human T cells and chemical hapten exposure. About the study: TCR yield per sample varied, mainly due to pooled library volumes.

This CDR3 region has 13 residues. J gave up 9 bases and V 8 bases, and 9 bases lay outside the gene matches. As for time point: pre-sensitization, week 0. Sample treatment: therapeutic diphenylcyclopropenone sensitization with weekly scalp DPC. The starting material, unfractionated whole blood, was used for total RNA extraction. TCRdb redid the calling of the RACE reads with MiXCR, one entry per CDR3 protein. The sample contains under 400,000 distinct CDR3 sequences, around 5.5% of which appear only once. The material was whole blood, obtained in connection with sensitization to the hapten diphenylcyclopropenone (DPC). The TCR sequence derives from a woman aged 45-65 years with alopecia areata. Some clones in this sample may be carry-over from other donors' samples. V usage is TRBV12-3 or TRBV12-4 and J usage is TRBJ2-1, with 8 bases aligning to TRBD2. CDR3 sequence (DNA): TGTGCCAGCTCCACTAGCGGTGGTGGTGAGCAGTTCTTC. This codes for CASSTSGGGEQFF.